This is a list of T cell receptor beta chains from one sample in a study of tumor-infiltrating lymphocytes in primary liver carcinoma. TCRdb ran MiXCR on the multiplex PCR reads and lists one entry per CDR3 protein. Seen here are 85,000 to 100,000 distinct CDR3 sequences, about 73% observed once, and the top ten hold 27%. The sequencing input was tumor-adjacent normal liver tissue. The receptors here all came from a middle-aged man with primary liver carcinoma and hepatitis B virus infection. Each CDR3 is given with its conserved first and last residue. The D gene is left open where the match is weak. A row's size may be missing; if present it is once, few, many or a size class.

NA	TRBV29-1	NA	TRBJ2-1	TGCAGCGTTCAGAGCGGGCAGCAGTTCTTC	CSVQSGQQFF
TRBD2	TRBV28	few	TRBJ2-4	TGTGCCAGCAGTCCCAATCCGGGGGGAAACATTCAGTACTTC	CASSPNPGGNIQYF
NA	TRBV6-5	once	TRBJ2-2	TGTGCCATCGGGGGTGGGCGCGGGGGCGCCCTGAACACCGGGGAGCTGTTTTTT	CAIGGGRGGALNTGELFF
NA	TRBV6-5	NA	TRBJ2-2	TGTGCCAGCACTCTTCGCCCACCTGGAGTGAACACCAGGGAGCTGTTTTTT	CASTLRPPGVNTRELFF
NA	TRBV9	NA	TRBJ2-1	TGTGCCAGCAGCGCCTCTCCAAGCTCCTACAATGAGCAGTTCTTC	CASSASPSSYNEQFF
NA	TRBV6-5	NA	TRBJ1-6	TGTGCCGGCAGTCCGCTCGCAGGGGCGGGGGCGAATTCACCCCTCCACTTT	CAGSPLAGAGANSPLHF
NA	TRBV11-2	NA	TRBJ2-7	TGTGCCTGCAGAAGGAGCTCCTACGATCAGTACTTC	CACRRSSYDQYF
NA	TRBV11-2	NA	TRBJ2-3	TGTGTCAGCAGCTTAGAACGCGCAGGGCAGGTGAGTCTGTATTTT	CVSSLERAGQVSLYF
NA	TRBV11-2	few	TRBJ2-3	TGTGCCAGCAGCTTACACACAGATACTCAGTATTTT	CASSLHTDTQYF
NA	TRBV7-3	NA	TRBJ2-2	TGTGCCAGCAGCTCCTCGGGGGTGGGCACCGGGGAGCTGTTTTTT	CASSSSGVGTGELFF
NA	TRBV11-2	NA	TRBJ2-1	TGTGCCGGCAGCCCCCAGGCTGGGAGTGAGCAGCTCTTC	CAGSPQAGSEQLF
NA	TRBV6-5	NA	TRBJ1-3	TGTGTCAGCAGACTAACGGCGGCACGAAACACCATATATTTT	CVSRLTAARNTIYF
TRBD2	TRBV11-2	NA	TRBJ2-3	TGTGCCAGCAGCTCTGGACTAGCGGGGGGAAGCACAGATACGCGGCATTTT	CASSSGLAGGSTDTRHF
TRBD2	TRBV28	once	TRBJ2-7	TGTGCCAGCAGTTCAACCGGGACTAACTACGATCAGTACTTC	CASSSTGTNYDQYF
NA	TRBV4-1	many	TRBJ1-5	TGCGCCAGCAGCGATGTCAGTGGGGGTTATAGCAATCAGCCCCAGCATTTT	CASSDVSGGYSNQPQHF
TRBD1	TRBV19	NA	TRBJ2-2	TGTGCCAGTAGTATTGGGACAGGGGACACCGGGGAGCTGTTTTTT	CASSIGTGDTGELFF
NA	TRBV6-5	NA	TRBJ2-2	TGTGCCAGTGGAGGTAGCCACCAGAACACCGAGGAGCTGTTTTTT	CASGGSHQNTEELFF
NA	TRBV11-2	NA	TRBJ2-2	TGTGCCAGCAACTCCCACACCCCCGCGAACACCGGGGAGCTGTTTTTT	CASNSHTPANTGELFF
NA	TRBV29-1	NA	TRBJ2-2	TGCAGCGTGGGGCTAGGGGAGCTGTCTTTT	CSVGLGELSF
NA	TRBV5-4	few	TRBJ1-2	TGTGCCAGCAGCTTTGGAGGGAAGGGGGACTATGGCTACACCTTC	CASSFGGKGDYGYTF